This TCR beta chain appears in the sequencing data of a study of shared clonotypes between healthy human individuals. This table comes from immunoSEQ multiplex PCR, and its TCRdb copy is limited to in-frame clones, with some not included. Of 1.6 million or so clones listed, around 97% are singletons. V trimming: 5 bases; J trimming: 2 bases; junction bases outside the gene matches: 9. There are 17 residues in the CDR3. In germline, CDR1 is LNHDA, CDR2 SQIVND (reference sequence). The chain uses TRBV19 and TRBJ2-7; TRBD2 matches 13 bases. This clonotype was obtained from a man aged 25 to 45 in good health. The sequenced material came from naive CD4+ T cells sorted from blood. Documented subset: CD45RA+ positively selected. The CDR3, as DNA: TGTGCCAGTAGTGTTCGGACTAGCGGGAGTTCCACCTACGAGCAGTACTTC. The encoded protein is CASSVRTSGSSTYEQYF.